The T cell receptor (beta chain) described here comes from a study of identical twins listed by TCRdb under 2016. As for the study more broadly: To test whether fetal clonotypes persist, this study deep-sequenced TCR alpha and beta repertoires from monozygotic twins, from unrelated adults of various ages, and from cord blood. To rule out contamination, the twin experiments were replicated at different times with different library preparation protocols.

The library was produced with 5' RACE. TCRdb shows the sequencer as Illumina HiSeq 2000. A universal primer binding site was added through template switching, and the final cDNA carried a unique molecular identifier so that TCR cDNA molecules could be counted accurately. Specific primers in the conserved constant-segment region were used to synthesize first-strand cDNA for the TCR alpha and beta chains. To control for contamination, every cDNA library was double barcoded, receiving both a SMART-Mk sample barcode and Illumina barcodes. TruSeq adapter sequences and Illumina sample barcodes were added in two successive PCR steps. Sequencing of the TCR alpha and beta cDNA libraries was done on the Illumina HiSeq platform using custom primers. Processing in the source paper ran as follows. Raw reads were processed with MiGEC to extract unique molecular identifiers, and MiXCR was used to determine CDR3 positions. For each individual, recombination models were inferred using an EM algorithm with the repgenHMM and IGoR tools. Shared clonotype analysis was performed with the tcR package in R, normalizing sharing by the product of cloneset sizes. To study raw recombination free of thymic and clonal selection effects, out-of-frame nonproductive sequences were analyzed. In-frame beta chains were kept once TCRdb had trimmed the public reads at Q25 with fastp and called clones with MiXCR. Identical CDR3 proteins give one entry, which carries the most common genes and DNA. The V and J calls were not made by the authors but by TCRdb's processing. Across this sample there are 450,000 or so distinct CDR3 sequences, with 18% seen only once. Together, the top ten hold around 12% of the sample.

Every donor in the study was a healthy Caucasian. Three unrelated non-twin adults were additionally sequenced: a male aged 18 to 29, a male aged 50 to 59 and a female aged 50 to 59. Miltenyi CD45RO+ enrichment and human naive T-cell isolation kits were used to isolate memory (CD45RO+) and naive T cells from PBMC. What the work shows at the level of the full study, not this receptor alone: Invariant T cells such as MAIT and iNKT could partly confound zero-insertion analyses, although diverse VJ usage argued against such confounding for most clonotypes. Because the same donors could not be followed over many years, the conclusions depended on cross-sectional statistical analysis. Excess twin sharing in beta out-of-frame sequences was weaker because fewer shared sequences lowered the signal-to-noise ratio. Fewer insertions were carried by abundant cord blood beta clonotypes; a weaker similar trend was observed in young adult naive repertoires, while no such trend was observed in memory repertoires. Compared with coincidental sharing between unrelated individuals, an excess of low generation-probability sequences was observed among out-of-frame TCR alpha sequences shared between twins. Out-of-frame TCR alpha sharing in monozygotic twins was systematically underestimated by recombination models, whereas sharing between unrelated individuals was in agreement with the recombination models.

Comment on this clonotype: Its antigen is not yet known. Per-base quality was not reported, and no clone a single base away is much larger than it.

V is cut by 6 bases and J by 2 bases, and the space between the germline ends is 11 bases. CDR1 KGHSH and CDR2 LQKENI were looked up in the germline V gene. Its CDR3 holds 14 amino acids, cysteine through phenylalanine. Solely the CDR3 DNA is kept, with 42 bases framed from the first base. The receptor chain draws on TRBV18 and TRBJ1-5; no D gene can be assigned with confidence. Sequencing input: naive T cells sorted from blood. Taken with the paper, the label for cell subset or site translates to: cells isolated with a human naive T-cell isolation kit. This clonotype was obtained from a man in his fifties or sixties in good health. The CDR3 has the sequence CASSPTLGNQPQHF. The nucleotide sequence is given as TGTGCCAGCTCCCCGACCCTGGGCAATCAGCCCCAGCATTTT.